The 2 T cell receptor beta chains given below trace back to one sample, sequenced in a study of blood T cell repertoires in COVID-19. Here immunoSEQ multiplex PCR was the method, and the copy in TCRdb shows in-frame clones only, minus some. The top ten clones hold about 0.77% of a sample with some 200,000 clones, approximately 91% of them seen once. The specimen was PBMCs or T cells enriched from blood (not recorded which). The source of these receptors is a young woman who had recovered from COVID-19.

CDR3 coding DNA: TGTGCCAGCAGCCAGGGGGCAACCTACAATGAGCAGTTCTTC. Translating gives CASSQGATYNEQFF. The chain is built from TRBV7-9 and TRBJ2-1, with 8 nucleotides matching TRBD1. Germline CDR1 and CDR2: SEHNR and FQNEAQ (reference sequence). The CDR3 is 14 residues long. V shed 5 bases, J shed 2 bases, and the junction held 2 bases outside the gene matches.

The V gene is TRBV27, the J gene TRBJ1-2; 8 nucleotides match TRBD1. The ends lost 5 bases at V and 8 bases at J; junction bases unmatched: 13. This CDR3 contains 15 residues. The germline V gene encodes CDR1 MNHEY and CDR2 SMNVEV (reference sequence). The CDR3 is CASSPWDRTYVGYTF. The CDR3, as DNA: TGTGCCAGCAGTCCATGGGACAGGACCTACGTCGGCTACACCTTC.